These 3 T cell receptor beta chains were all obtained from the same sample, sequenced in a study of human T cells and chemical hapten exposure. Time point described: pre-sensitization, week 0. The treatment is: therapeutic diphenylcyclopropenone sensitization with weekly scalp DPC. Via MiXCR, TCRdb re-called the RACE reads, giving one row per CDR3 protein. The repertoire includes about 51,000 distinct CDR3 sequences, approximately 9.8% of them detected once, and 14% sits in the top ten. The sample here was whole blood, taken in connection with sensitization to the hapten diphenylcyclopropenone (DPC). The origin of the receptors is a woman between 35 and 50 years old with alopecia areata. Some clones in this sample may be carry-over from other donors' samples.

This clonotype was recorded at least ten times. This rearrangement joins TRBV28 to TRBJ1-5; D may be TRBD1 (6 bases). Trimming took 6 bases from V and 4 from J, leaving 10 bases between them. There are 13 residues in the CDR3. Germline CDR1 MDHEN, CDR2 SYDVKM. The CDR3 DNA follows: TGTGCCAGCAGCCAAGGACAGAATCAGCCCCAGCATTTT. Translation: CASSQGQNQPQHF.

This clonotype was seen ten or more times. This chain links TRBV28 with TRBJ2-6; TRBD2 matches 7 bases. CDR3 length: 18 amino acids. The V and J ends lost 3 bases and 0 bases, in that order; junction bases with no gene match: 8. Germline V gene data show CDR1 as MDHEN and CDR2 as SYDVKM. This chain's CDR3 is CASSFLQGGSSGANVLTF. The CDR3 DNA reads as TGTGCCAGCAGTTTCCTCCAGGGAGGGTCCTCTGGGGCCAACGTCCTGACTTTC.

The V call is TRBV7-3, the J call TRBJ2-2, with 9 bases fitting TRBD1. V shed 5 bases and J 0 bases; nucleotides not matched to a gene: 4. The CDR3 loop spans 16 amino acids. Germline assignment: CDR1 SGHTA and CDR2 FQGTGA. The CDR3 coding sequence is TGTGCCAGCAGCCCTACAGGGGGCACGAACACCGGGGAGCTGTTTTTT. The encoded protein is CASSPTGGTNTGELFF.